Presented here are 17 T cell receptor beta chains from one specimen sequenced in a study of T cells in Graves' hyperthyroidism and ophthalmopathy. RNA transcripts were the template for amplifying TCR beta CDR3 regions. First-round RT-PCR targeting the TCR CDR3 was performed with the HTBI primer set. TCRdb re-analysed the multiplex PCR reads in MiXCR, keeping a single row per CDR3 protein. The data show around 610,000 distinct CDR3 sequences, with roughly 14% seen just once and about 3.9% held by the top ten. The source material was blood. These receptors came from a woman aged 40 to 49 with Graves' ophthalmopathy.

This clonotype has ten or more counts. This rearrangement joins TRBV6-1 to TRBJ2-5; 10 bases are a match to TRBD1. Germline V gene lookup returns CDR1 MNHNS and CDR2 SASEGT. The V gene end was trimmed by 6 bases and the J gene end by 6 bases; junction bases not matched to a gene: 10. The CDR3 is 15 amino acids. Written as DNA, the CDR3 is TGTGCCAGCAGCGGCCCCGGACAGGGGGGACAGACCCAGTACTTC. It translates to CASSGPGQGGQTQYF.

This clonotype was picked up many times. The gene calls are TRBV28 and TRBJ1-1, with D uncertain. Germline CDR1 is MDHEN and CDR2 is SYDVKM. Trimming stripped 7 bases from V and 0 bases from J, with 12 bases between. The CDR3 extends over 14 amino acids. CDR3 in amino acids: CASKYPRMNTEAFF. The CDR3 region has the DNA TGTGCCAGCAAATACCCCCGGATGAACACTGAAGCTTTCTTT.

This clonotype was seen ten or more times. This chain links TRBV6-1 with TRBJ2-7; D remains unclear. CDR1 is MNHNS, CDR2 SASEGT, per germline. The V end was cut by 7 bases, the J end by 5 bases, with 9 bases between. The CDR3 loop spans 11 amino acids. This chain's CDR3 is CASTSSNEQYF. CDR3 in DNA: TGTGCCAGCACCAGTTCAAACGAGCAGTACTTC.

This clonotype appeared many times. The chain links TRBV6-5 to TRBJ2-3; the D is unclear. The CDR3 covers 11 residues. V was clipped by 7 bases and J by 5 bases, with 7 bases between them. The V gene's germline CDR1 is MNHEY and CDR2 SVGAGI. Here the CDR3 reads CASTRLDTQYF. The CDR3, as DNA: TGTGCCAGCACGAGGCTAGATACGCAGTATTTT.

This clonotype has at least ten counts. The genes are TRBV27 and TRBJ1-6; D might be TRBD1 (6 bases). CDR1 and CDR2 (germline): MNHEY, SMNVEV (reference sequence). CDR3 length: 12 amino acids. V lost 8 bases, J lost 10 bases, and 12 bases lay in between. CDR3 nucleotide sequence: TGTGCCAGCGGGGGCTGGAGCTCACCCCTCCACTTT. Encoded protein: CASGGWSSPLHF.

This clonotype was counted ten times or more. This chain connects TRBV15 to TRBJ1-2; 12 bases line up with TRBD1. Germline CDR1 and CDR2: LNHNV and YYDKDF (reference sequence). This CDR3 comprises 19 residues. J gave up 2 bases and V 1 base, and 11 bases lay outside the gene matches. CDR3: CATSRVTRDRGHPNYGYTF. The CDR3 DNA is TGTGCCACCAGCAGAGTAACTCGGGACAGGGGGCATCCCAACTATGGCTACACCTTC. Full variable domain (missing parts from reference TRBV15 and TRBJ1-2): DAMVIQNPRYQVTQFGKPVTLSCSQTLNHNVMYWYQQKSSQAPKLLFHYYDKDFNNEADTPDNFQSRRPNTSFCFLDIRSPGLGDTAMYLCATSRVTRDRGHPNYGYTFGSGTRLTVV.

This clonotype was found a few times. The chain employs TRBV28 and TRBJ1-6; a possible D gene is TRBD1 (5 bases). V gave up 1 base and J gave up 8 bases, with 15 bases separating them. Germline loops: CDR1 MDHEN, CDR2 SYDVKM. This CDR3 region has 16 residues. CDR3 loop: CASSLYRNIWHSPLHF. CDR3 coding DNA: TGTGCCAGCAGTTTATACAGGAATATCTGGCATTCACCCCTCCACTTT.

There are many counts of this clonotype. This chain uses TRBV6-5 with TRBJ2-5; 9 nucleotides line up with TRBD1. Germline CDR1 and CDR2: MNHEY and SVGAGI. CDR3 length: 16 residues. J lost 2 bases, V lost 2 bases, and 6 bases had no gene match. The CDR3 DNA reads TGTGCCAGCAGTTACCGCGGGACAGGGAGGCAAGAGACCCAGTACTTC. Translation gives CASSYRGTGRQETQYF.

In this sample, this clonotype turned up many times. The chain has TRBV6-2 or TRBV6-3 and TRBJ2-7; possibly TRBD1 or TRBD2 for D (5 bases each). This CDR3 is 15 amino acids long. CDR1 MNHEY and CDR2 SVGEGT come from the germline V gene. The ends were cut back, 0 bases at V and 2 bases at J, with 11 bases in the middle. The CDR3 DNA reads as TGTGCCAGCAGTTACTCTAGGGACCAAACCTACGAGCAGTACTTC. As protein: CASSYSRDQTYEQYF.

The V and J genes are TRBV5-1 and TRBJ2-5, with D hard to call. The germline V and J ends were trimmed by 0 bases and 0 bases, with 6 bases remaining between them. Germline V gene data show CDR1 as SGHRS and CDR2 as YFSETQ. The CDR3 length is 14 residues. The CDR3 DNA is TGCGCCAGCAGCTTGGCTCCGGACCAAGAGACCCAGTACTTC. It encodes CASSLAPDQETQYF.

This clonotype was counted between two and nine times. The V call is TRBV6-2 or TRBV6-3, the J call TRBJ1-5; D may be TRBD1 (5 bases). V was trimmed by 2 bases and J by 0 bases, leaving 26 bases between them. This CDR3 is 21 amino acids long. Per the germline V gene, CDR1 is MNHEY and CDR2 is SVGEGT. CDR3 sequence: CASSYLLGGEFGPYSNQPQHF. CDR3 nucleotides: TGTGCCAGCAGTTACCTGTTGGGGGGGGAATTCGGGCCGTATAGCAATCAGCCCCAGCATTTT.

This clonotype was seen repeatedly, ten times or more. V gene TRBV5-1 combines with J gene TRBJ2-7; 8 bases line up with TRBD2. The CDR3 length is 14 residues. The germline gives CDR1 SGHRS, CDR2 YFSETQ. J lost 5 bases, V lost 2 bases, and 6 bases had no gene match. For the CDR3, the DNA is TGCGCCAGCAGCTTCGCGGGAGGATGGGACGAGCAGTACTTC. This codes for CASSFAGGWDEQYF.

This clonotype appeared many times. The CDR3 coding sequence is TGCAGTGCTAGCGCAGGGGGCGACTATGGCTACACCTTC. This translates into CSASAGGDYGYTF. This chain joins TRBV20-1 and TRBJ1-2; 8 positions agree with TRBD1. The CDR3 totals 13 residues. Germline loops: CDR1 DFQATT, CDR2 SNEGSKA (reference sequence). Trimming cost V 3 bases and J 3 bases; bases outside gene matches: 3.

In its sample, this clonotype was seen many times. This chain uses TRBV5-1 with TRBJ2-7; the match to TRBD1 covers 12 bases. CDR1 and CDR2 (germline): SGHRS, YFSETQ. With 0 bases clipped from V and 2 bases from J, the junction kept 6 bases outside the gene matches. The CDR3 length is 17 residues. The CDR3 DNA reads TGCGCCAGCAGCTTGGGCCTCGGGACAGGGGGCGCCTACGAGCAGTACTTC. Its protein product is CASSLGLGTGGAYEQYF.

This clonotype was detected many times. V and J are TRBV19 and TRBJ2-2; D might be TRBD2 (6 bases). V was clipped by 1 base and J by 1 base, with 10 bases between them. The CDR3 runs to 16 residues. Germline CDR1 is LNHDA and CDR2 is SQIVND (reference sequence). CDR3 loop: CASSIAGAGNTGELFF. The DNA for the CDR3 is TGTGCCAGTAGTATAGCGGGAGCGGGGAACACCGGGGAGCTGTTTTTT.

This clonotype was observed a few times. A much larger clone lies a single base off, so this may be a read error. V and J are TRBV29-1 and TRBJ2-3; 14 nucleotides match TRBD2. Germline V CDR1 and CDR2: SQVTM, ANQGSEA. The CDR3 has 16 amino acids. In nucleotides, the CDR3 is TGCAGCGTTGAACCGCGGACTAGCGGGAGGTCAGATGCGCAGTATTTT. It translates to CSVEPRTSGRSDAQYF.

CDR3 protein: CASSQEGNHYGYTF. Written as DNA, the CDR3 is TGCGCCAGCAGCCAAGAGGGCAATCACTATGGCTACACCTTC. The chain combines TRBV4-1 with TRBJ1-2; D remains ambiguous. Germline V gene sequence: CDR1 MGHRA, CDR2 YSYEKL. There are 14 residues in the CDR3. The ends were cut back, 0 bases at V and 3 bases at J, with 8 bases in the middle.